Reported below is one TCR beta chain. What it recognizes is unknown. These data come from a study of CD8+CD57+ T cells in acquired aplastic anemia. Whoever was chosen for sequencing had shown CD8+CD57+ cell expansion by flow cytometry. General observations from the study: Overlapping CD8+ CDR3 repertoires of patients and controls contained some 27 shared sequences.

This CDR3 has 15 residues. V was trimmed by 0 bases and J by 13 bases, leaving 21 bases between them. Germline CDR1 reads SGHTA; CDR2 reads FQGTGA. TCR beta VDJ and CDR3 were profiled, and genomic DNA was the template. TCRdb reprocessed the reads with MiXCR, giving one entry per CDR3 protein. Found here are 200,000 to 300,000 distinct CDR3 sequences, roughly 82% of them singletons; the top ten hold roughly two fifths. The receptor was derived from a human donor with aplastic anemia. The sequencing sample was made of sorted CD4+, CD8+, or CD8+CD57+ T cells (not recorded which) from PBMCs. The rearrangement uses TRBV7-3 and TRBJ1-1; no clear D gene. The CDR3 DNA follows: TGTGCCAGCAGCTTAACTAGGAGGAGGGAAACTAAGCATTTCTTT. Protein product: CASSLTRRRETKHFF.